This T cell receptor (beta chain) is drawn from a study of the immune and genomic landscape of osteosarcoma (dated by TCRdb to the early 2020s). Notes on the research overall: The overall cohort comprised around 48 pediatric and adult patients with high-grade osteosarcoma, with a median age at diagnosis of approximately 28 years (range about 5-85). The cohort was enriched for poor-risk disease, with 73% showing unfavorable pathologic response to standard therapy and approximately 64% deceased. The study profiled osteosarcoma specimens with whole genome, RNA and T-cell receptor sequencing plus immunohistochemistry and reverse phase protein arrays to define immunogenic potential. The osteosarcoma immunogenomic landscape was characterized by integrating TCR sequencing results with transcriptome, protein array and immunostaining data. Three patients contributed a couple of samples from the same tumor site. In the overall cohort, 45% to 60% of patients were male, and localized disease at diagnosis was presented by about 80% of patients. The goal of the study was to explain why immune checkpoint inhibitors have shown limited clinical activity in osteosarcoma.

About this clone: It has no known antigen specificity. Base quality data are lacking; no much larger clone is found one base away.

TCR beta chain CDR3 regions were immunosequenced with the ImmunoSEQ Assay (Adaptive Biotechnologies). The source study handled its data this way. The ImmunoSEQ Analyzer platform was used to export TCRB rearrangements, read counts, read proportions and gene usage. T-cell clonality was calculated from productive rearrangements as 1 minus Pielou's evenness. Clonal space homeostasis binned clonotypes as rare, small, medium, large or hyperexpanded (0.01 to 1 of the repertoire). TCR productive clonality was compared across immune clusters C1, C2 and C3 using the Wilcoxon rank sum test. TCRdb's version of the immuneACCESS table is confined to in-frame rearrangements and falls short of the full clone set. An unresolved V gene accounts for under half of the shortfall where checked; the remainder is of unknown origin. V and J calls and clone size follow that table, whereas D and trimming were derived from the DNA. A total of 500 or so clones appear in this sample, about four fifths of them only once. Around 13% of the sample is in the top ten clones.

CDR1 and CDR2 (MNHEY, SMNVEV) derive from the germline V gene (reference sequence). Cut back by 6 bases and 7 bases, the V and J ends lie 22 bases apart. Taken from cysteine to phenylalanine, the CDR3 has 15 residues. Just CDR3 DNA is preserved here, 45 bases in frame from base 1. Specimens were post-treatment primary, local recurrence and metastasis tumors from poor-prognosis patients. The investigation overall reported the following: Along with the frozen tumor specimens, matched blood was collected from just a couple of patients. Although TCR productive clonality was higher in the immune-hot C3 cluster than in the cold C1 cluster, TCR productive clonality was still low overall. Clonality benchmarks came from external normal skin and healthy peripheral blood data rather than matched normal tissue. Overall, productive TCR clonality was low, with an average of 0.09 and a maximum of 0.3, which suggests limited T-cell clonal expansion. Sample size was not determined by any statistical method, because osteosarcoma is rare and every possible sample was collected. In five cases a single hyperexpanded clone dominated the repertoire, and each of those five cases had fewer than 100 T-cell clonotypes.

This TCR derives from a human donor with osteosarcoma. The sample comprised osteosarcoma tumor tissue from the lung. The sequence joins TRBV27 to TRBJ2-7; D gene: possibly TRBD1, on 5 matching bases. The CDR3 region: CASRTPTSMKGEQYF. The sequenced DNA: TGTGCCAGCAGGACTCCGACGTCAATGAAGGGGGAGCAGTACTTC.